This entry lists 11 T cell receptor beta chains sequenced from one sample in a study of blood T cell repertoires in COVID-19. Method: immunoSEQ multiplex PCR; TCRdb's copy keeps in-frame clones and lacks some. The data contain about 430,000 clones, 75% to 90% of them singletons. The specimen sequenced was PBMCs or T cells enriched from blood (not recorded which). Receptor source: a man aged 25 to 45 who had recovered from COVID-19.

This sequence joins TRBV4-1 and TRBJ2-2; 12 positions match TRBD1. The CDR3 has 18 residues. J was trimmed by 7 bases and V by 4 bases; bases with no gene match: 13. Germline loops: CDR1 MGHRA, CDR2 YSYEKL. The CDR3 here is CASSLNSGTGGAGGELFF. Written as DNA, the CDR3 is TGCGCCAGCAGCCTCAACTCCGGGACAGGGGGCGCGGGCGGGGAGCTGTTTTTT.

The chain combines TRBV28 with TRBJ2-3; TRBD1 might be the D (5 bases). Germline CDR1 MDHEN, CDR2 SYDVKM. The V gene lost 5 bases and the J gene lost 10 bases, with 22 bases spanning the gap. The CDR3 covers 15 residues. CDR3 sequence: CASSKRGYLGLAQYF. CDR3 nucleotide sequence: TGTGCCAGCAGTAAAAGGGGATATTTGGGGTTGGCGCAGTATTTT. The whole variable domain, filled in from reference TRBV28 and TRBJ2-3, reads DVKVTQSSRYLVKRTGEKVFLECVQDMDHENMFWYRQDPGLGLRLIYFSYDVKMKEKGDIPEGYSVSREKKERFSLILESASTNQTSMYLCASSKRGYLGLAQYFGPGTRLTVL.

The rearrangement links TRBV15 to TRBJ2-7, with a possible D match to TRBD1 (6 bases). CDR1 LNHNV and CDR2 YYDKDF come from the germline V gene (reference sequence). Trimming left V 0 bases short and J 2 bases short, with 11 bases between. The CDR3 loop spans 15 amino acids. CDR3 in DNA: TGTGCCACCAGCAGAGATTTGTACAGGGCCTACGAGCAGTACTTC. Its protein product is CATSRDLYRAYEQYF. Full variable domain (missing parts from reference TRBV15 and TRBJ2-7): DAMVIQNPRYQVTQFGKPVTLSCSQTLNHNVMYWYQQKSSQAPKLLFHYYDKDFNNEADTPDNFQSRRPNTSFCFLDIRSPGLGDTAMYLCATSRDLYRAYEQYFGPGTRLTVT.

J is TRBJ1-2 and V is TRBV3-1 (or the pseudogene TRBV3-2), with a weak D call TRBD1 (6 bases). Germline CDR1 reads LGHDT; CDR2 reads YNNKEL (reference sequence). This CDR3 is 16 amino acids long. V lost 4 bases and J lost 1, with 16 bases in between. The DNA for the CDR3 is TGTGCCAGCAGCCGAGGTAGACAGGCTCTTAACTATGGCTACACCTTC. Protein sequence: CASSRGRQALNYGYTF.

This rearrangement joins TRBV4-1 to TRBJ2-7; no clear D gene. The CDR3 has 14 amino acids. Germline V gives CDR1 MGHRA, CDR2 YSYEKL. V lost 1 base and J lost 3, with 10 bases in between. The CDR3, as DNA: TGCGCCAGCAGCCAAGGTCTAGGTGGCTACGAGCAGTACTTC. Its translation: CASSQGLGGYEQYF.

The chain employs TRBV19 and TRBJ1-1; D possibly corresponds to TRBD1 (6 bases). V lost 5 bases, J lost 4 bases, and 14 bases lay in between. The CDR3 loop spans 14 amino acids. The germline CDR1 and CDR2 sequences are LNHDA and SQIVND (reference sequence). CDR3 DNA sequence: TGTGCCAGTAGTGTCAGGGGTCTTGGCACTGAAGCTTTCTTT. Its protein is CASSVRGLGTEAFF.

The rearrangement links TRBV15 to TRBJ1-6; 7 bases are a match to TRBD1. This CDR3 has 15 amino acids. Germline trimming cut 0 bases from V and 9 bases from J; bases unmatched to any gene: 5. CDR1 is LNHNV and CDR2 is YYDKDF in the germline V gene (reference sequence). The CDR3 sequence: CATSRDLDRSSPLHF. Here the CDR3 DNA reads TGTGCCACCAGCAGAGATCTGGACAGGTCTTCACCCCTCCACTTT.

V gene TRBV2 combines with J gene TRBJ1-1; possibly TRBD1 for D (6 bases). Germline V CDR1 and CDR2: SNHLY, FYNNEI. The CDR3 extends over 14 amino acids. The germline V and J ends were trimmed by 8 bases and 0 bases, with 13 bases remaining between them. In DNA form, the CDR3 reads TGTGCCAGCCAGGGGCCGTACCTGAACACTGAAGCTTTCTTT. Translating it yields CASQGPYLNTEAFF.

The V and J genes are TRBV15 and TRBJ2-7, with 7 bases lining up with TRBD2. The germline V gene has CDR1 LNHNV and CDR2 YYDKDF (reference sequence). V lost 5 bases to trimming and J lost 9 bases; unmatched junction nucleotides: 19. CDR3 length equals 16 residues. The CDR3 reads CATSSRGGTADFRQYF. The DNA of the CDR3 is TGTGCCACCAGCTCCCGGGGAGGGACTGCCGATTTTCGGCAGTACTTC.

This chain joins TRBV6-6 and TRBJ2-7; possibly TRBD2 for D (5 bases). The CDR3 runs to 12 residues. Trimming shortened V by 2 bases and J by 6 bases, and 8 bases separated the two germline ends. Germline values: CDR1 MNHNY, CDR2 SVGAGI (reference sequence). The CDR3 loop reads CASSYGRVEQYF. CDR3 sequence (DNA): TGTGCCAGCAGTTACGGGCGGGTCGAGCAGTACTTC.

A few counts support this clone. The gene calls are TRBV30 and TRBJ2-3; 11 nucleotides line up with TRBD2. The CDR3 totals 15 residues. CDR1 is GTSNPN and CDR2 is SVGIG in the germline V gene (reference sequence). Losses at the gene ends were 0 bases for V and 7 bases for J; bases not matched to a gene: 6. This chain's CDR3 is CAWSVGLAGAHTQYF. CDR3 bases: TGTGCCTGGAGTGTAGGACTAGCGGGTGCACATACGCAGTATTTT. Full variable domain (missing parts from reference TRBV30 and TRBJ2-3): SQTIHQWPATLVQPVGSPLSLECTVEGTSNPNLYWYRQAAGRGLQLLFYSVGIGQISSEVPQNLSASRPQDRQFILSSKKLLLSDSGFYLCAWSVGLAGAHTQYFGPGTRLTVL.